This T cell receptor beta chain was recorded in a study of cytomegalovirus exposure and HLA in healthy donors. General study results and limits: Sequencing likely generated an artifact that appeared as a cluster of highly shared sequence variants.

PCR primers comprised 60 Vbeta and 13 Jbeta primers. TCRdb's copy holds only in-frame clones and misses some; the assay was immunoSEQ multiplex PCR. Of more than 130,000 clones listed, about 80% are singletons. After removal of 10 bases from V and 3 bases from J, the junction contained 11 bases not matched to a gene. Germline V gives CDR1 SNHLY, CDR2 FYNNEI. The CDR3 has 15 amino acids. On this clone itself: Its antigen is not known.

The TCR comes from a man aged 18 to 29 in good health and CMV-seronegative. This sequence joins TRBV2 and TRBJ1-5; 8 nucleotides line up with TRBD1. The sequencing sample was made of PBMCs. This CDR3 is CATRAGTGDNQPQHF. CDR3 coding DNA: TGTGCCACCAGGGCCGGGACAGGTGACAATCAGCCCCAGCATTTT.